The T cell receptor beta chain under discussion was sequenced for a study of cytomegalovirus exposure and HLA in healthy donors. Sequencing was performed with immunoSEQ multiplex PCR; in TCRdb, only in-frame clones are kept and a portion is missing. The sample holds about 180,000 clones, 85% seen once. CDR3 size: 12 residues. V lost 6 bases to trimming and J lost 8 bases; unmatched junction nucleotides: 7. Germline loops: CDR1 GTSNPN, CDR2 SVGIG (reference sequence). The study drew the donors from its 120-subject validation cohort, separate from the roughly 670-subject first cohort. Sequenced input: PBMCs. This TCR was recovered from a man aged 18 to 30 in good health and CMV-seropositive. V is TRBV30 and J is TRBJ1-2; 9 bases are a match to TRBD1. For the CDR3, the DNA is TGTGCCTGTTACAGGGGGCGGGAGGGCTACACCTTC. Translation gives CACYRGREGYTF.